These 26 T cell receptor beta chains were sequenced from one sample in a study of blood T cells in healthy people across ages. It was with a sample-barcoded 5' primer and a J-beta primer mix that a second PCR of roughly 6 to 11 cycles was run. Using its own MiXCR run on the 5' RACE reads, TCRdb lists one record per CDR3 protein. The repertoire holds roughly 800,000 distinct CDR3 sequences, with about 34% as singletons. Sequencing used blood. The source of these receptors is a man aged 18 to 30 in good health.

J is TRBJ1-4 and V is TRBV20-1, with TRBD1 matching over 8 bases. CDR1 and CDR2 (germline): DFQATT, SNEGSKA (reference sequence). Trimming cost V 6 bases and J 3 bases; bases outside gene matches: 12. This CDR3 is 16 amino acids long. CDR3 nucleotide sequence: TGCAGTGCCCCGGACAGGGCTCCTCGGGCTAATGAAAAACTGTTTTTT. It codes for CSAPDRAPRANEKLFF.

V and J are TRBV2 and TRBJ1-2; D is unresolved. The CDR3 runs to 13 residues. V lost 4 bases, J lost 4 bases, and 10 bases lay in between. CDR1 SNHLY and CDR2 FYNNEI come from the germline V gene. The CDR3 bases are TGTGCCAGCAGTGTAGGTTCAGCCTATGGCTACACCTTC. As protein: CASSVGSAYGYTF. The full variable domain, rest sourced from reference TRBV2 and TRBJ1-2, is EPEVTQTPSHQVTQMGQEVILRCVPISNHLYFYWYRQILGQKVEFLVSFYNNEISEKSEIFDDQFSVERPDGSNFTLKIRSTKLEDSAMYFCASSVGSAYGYTFGSGTRLTVV.

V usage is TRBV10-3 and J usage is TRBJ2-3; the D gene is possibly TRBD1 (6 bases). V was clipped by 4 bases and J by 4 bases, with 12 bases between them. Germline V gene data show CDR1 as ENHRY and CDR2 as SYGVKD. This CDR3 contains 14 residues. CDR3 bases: TGTGCCATCAGTGGAAGGGGGAGATCAGATACGCAGTATTTT. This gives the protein CAISGRGRSDTQYF.

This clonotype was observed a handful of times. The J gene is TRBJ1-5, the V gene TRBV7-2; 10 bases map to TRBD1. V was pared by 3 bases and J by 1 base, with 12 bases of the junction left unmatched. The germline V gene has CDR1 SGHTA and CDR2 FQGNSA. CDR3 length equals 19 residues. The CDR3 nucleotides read TGTGCCAGCAGCTTCCCGATAGGACAGGGGGGTCGCAGCAATCAGCCCCAGCATTTT. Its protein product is CASSFPIGQGGRSNQPQHF. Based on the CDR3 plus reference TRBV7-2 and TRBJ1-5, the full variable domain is GAGVSQSPSNKVTEKGKDVELRCDPISGHTALYWYRQSLGQGLEFLIYFQGNSAPDKSGLPSDRFSAERTGGSVSTLTIQRTQQEDSAVYLCASSFPIGQGGRSNQPQHFGDGTRLSIL.

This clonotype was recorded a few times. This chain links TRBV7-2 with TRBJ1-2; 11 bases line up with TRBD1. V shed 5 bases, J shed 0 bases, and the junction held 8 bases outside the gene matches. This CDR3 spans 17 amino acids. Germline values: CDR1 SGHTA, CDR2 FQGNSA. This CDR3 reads CASSLDRGLLANYGYTF. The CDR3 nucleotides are TGTGCCAGCAGCCTGGACAGGGGGCTCCTAGCTAACTATGGCTACACCTTC.

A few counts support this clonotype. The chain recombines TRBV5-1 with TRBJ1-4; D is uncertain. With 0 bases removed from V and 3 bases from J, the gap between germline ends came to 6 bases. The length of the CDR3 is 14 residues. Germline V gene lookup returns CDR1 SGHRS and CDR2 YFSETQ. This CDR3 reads CASSLVDPNEKLFF. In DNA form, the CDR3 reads TGCGCCAGCAGCTTGGTTGACCCTAATGAAAAACTGTTTTTT.

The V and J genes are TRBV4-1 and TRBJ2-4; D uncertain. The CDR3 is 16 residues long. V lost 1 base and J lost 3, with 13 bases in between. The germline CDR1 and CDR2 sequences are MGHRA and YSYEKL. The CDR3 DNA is TGCGCCAGCAGCCAAGTCTCTCTAGGTAACAAAAACATTCAGTACTTC. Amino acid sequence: CASSQVSLGNKNIQYF.

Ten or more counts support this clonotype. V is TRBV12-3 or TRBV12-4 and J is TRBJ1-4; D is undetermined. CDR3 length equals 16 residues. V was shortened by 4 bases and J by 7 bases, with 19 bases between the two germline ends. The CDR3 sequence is CASSSGRTVLGEKLFF. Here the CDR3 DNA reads TGTGCCAGCAGTTCGGGAAGGACGGTTCTCGGTGAAAAACTGTTTTTT.

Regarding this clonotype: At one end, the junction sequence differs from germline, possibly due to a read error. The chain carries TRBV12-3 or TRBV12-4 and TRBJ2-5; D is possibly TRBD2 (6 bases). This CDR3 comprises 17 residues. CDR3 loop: CASGLIRAERVSETQYF. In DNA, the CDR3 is TGTGCCAGCGGTTTGATTAGGGCCGAGCGGGTGAGCGAGACCCAGTACTTC.

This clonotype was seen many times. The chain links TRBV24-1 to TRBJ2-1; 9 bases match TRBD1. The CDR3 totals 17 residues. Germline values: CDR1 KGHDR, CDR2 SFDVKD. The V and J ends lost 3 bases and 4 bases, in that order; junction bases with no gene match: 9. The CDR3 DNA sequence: TGTGCCACCAGTGATCCTGGAGGGACAGGGCCTTACAATGAGCAGTTCTTC. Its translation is CATSDPGGTGPYNEQFF.

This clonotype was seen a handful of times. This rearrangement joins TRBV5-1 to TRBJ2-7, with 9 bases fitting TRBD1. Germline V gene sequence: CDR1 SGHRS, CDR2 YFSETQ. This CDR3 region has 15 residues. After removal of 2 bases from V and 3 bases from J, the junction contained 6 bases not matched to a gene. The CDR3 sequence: CASSLRQGEIYEQYF. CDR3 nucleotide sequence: TGCGCCAGCAGCTTAAGACAGGGGGAGATCTACGAGCAGTACTTC.

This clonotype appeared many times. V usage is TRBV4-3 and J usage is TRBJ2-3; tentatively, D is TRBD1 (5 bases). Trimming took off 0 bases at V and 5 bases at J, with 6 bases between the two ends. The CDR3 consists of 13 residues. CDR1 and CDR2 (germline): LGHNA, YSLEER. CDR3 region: CASSQDQGDTQYF. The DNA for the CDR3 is TGCGCCAGCAGCCAAGATCAGGGAGATACGCAGTATTTT.

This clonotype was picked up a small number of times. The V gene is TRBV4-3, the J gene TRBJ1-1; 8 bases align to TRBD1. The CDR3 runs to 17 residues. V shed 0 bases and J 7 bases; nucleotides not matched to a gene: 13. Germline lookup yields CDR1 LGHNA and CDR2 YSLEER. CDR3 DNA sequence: TGCGCCAGCAGCCAAGATTCTCCTTCGACAGGGGCCGATGAAGCTTTCTTT. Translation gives CASSQDSPSTGADEAFF.

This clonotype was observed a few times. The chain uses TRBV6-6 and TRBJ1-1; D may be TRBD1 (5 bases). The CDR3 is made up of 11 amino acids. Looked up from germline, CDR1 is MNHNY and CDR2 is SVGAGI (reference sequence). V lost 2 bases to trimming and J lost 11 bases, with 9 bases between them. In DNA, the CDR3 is TGTGCCAGCAGTTACAGTGGGGGGGCTTTCTTT. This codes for CASSYSGGAFF.

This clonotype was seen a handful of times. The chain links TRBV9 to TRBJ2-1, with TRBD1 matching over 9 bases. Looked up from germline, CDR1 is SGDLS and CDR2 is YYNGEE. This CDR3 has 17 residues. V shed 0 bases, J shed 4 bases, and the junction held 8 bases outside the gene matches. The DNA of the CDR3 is TGTGCCAGCAGCGTAGAGGGACAGGGCCCTCAATACAATGAGCAGTTCTTC. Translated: CASSVEGQGPQYNEQFF.

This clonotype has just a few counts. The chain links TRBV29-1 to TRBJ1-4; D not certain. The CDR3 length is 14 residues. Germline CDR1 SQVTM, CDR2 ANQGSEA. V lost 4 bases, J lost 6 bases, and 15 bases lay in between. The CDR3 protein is CSVVSPQSDEKLFF. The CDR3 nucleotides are TGCAGCGTTGTGAGCCCTCAGTCGGATGAAAAACTGTTTTTT.

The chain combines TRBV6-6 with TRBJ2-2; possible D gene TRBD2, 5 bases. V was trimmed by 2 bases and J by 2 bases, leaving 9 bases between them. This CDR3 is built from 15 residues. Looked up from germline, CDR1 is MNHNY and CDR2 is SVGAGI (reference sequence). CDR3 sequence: CASSYGRQNTGELFF. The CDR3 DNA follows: TGTGCCAGCAGTTACGGGAGACAAAACACCGGGGAGCTGTTTTTT.

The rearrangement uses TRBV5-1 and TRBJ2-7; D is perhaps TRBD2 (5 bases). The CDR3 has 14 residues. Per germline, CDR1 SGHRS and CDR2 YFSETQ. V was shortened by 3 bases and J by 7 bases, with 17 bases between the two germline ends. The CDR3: CASSSSNGVHEQYF. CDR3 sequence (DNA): TGCGCCAGCAGCTCCTCAAACGGGGTGCATGAGCAGTACTTC.

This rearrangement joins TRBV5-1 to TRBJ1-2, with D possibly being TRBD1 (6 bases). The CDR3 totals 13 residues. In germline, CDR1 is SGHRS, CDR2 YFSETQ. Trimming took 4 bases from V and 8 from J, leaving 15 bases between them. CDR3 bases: TGCGCCAGCAGCGCGCGTCCAGGGGAGGGCTACACCTTC. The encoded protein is CASSARPGEGYTF.

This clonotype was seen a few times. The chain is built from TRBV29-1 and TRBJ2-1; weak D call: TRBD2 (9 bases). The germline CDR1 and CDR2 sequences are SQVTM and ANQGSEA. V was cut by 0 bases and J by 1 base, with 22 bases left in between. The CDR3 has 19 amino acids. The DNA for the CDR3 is TGCAGCGTTGAAGATCCCAGGGGGCGGGGGGGCCAATCCTACAATGAGCAGTTCTTC. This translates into CSVEDPRGRGGQSYNEQFF.

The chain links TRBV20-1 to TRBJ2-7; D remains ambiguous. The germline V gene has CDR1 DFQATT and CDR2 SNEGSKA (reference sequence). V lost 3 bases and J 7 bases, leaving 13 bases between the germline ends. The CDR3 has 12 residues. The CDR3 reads CSASRVDNEQYF. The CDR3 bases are TGCAGTGCTAGCCGGGTAGACAATGAGCAGTACTTC.

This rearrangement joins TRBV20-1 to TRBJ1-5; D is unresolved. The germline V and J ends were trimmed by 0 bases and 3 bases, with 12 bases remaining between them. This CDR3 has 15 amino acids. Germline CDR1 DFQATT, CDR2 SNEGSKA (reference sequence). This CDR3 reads CSARDDRLLNQPQHF. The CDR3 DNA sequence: TGCAGTGCTAGAGATGACCGGCTGCTCAATCAGCCCCAGCATTTT.

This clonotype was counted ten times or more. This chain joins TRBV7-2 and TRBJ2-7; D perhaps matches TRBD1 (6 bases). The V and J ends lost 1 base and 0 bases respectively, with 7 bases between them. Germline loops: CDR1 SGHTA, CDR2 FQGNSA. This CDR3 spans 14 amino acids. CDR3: CASSLGRGSYEQYF. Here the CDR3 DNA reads TGTGCCAGCAGCTTAGGCAGGGGCTCCTACGAGCAGTACTTC. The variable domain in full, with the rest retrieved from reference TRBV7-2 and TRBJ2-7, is GAGVSQSPSNKVTEKGKDVELRCDPISGHTALYWYRQSLGQGLEFLIYFQGNSAPDKSGLPSDRFSAERTGGSVSTLTIQRTQQEDSAVYLCASSLGRGSYEQYFGPGTRLTVT.

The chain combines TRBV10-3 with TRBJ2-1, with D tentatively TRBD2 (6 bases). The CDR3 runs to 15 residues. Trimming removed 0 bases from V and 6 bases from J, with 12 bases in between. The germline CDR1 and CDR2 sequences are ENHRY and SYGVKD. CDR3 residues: CAISESGGEINEQFF. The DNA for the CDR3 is TGTGCCATCAGTGAGTCGGGCGGGGAGATCAATGAGCAGTTCTTC.

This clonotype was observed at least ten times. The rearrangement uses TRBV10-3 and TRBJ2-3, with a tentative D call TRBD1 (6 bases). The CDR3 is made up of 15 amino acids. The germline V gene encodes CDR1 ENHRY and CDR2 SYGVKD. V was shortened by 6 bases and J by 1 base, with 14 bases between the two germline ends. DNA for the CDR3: TGTGCCATCAGGAGTTACAGGGTCGGCACAGATACGCAGTATTTT. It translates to CAIRSYRVGTDTQYF.

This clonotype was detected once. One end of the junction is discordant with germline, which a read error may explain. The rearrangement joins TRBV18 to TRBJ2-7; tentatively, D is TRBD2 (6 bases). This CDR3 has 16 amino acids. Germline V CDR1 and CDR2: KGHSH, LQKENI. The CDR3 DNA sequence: TGTGCCAACTCACCACTCCGGCGGGGACCTTACAATGAGCAGTACTTC. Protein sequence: CANSPLRRGPYNEQYF.